This is a list of T cell receptor beta chains from one sample in a study of blood T cell repertoires in COVID-19. TCRdb's copy holds only in-frame clones and misses some; the assay was immunoSEQ multiplex PCR. The sample lists 150,000 to 200,000 clones, roughly nine tenths occurring once. The source material was peripheral blood. Receptor source: a woman aged 60 to 75 with COVID-19, enrolled during active disease. The CDR3 runs from the conserved cysteine through the conserved F or W. The D gene is left open where the match is weak. Size is omitted from some rows. Given values are once, few, many or a class for expanded clones.

V gene: TRBV4-3
clone size: NA
J gene: TRBJ1-4
D gene: TRBD1
CDR3 protein: CASSFRGTGGEKLFF
CDR3 DNA: TGCGCCAGCAGCTTTCGCGGGACAGGTGGCGAAAAACTGTTTTTT

V gene: TRBV6-5
clone size: NA
J gene: TRBJ2-7
D gene: TRBD2
CDR3 protein: CASSSLAGGAYEQYF
CDR3 DNA: TGTGCCAGCAGTTCTCTAGCGGGAGGGGCCTACGAGCAGTACTTC

V gene: TRBV18
clone size: NA
J gene: TRBJ2-7
D gene: TRBD1
CDR3 protein: CASSPRDSSYEQYF
CDR3 DNA: TGTGCCAGCTCACCACGGGACAGCTCCTACGAGCAGTACTTC

V gene: TRBV6-1
clone size: NA
J gene: TRBJ2-4
D gene: NA
CDR3 protein: CASSERGPTDLAKNIQYF
CDR3 DNA: TGTGCCAGCAGTGAAAGGGGCCCTACAGATCTAGCCAAAAACATTCAGTACTTC

V gene: TRBV21-1
clone size: NA
J gene: TRBJ1-2
D gene: NA
CDR3 protein: CASSKVEGAINYGYTF
CDR3 DNA: TGTGCCAGCAGCAAAGTAGAGGGCGCCATTAACTATGGCTACACCTTC

V gene: TRBV4-3
clone size: NA
J gene: TRBJ2-7
D gene: NA
CDR3 protein: CASSHTSSEQYF
CDR3 DNA: TGCGCCAGCAGCCATACTAGTTCCGAGCAGTACTTC

V gene: TRBV15
clone size: NA
J gene: TRBJ2-7
D gene: NA
CDR3 protein: CATSRKGGSYEQYF
CDR3 DNA: TGTGCCACCAGCAGAAAAGGGGGATCGTACGAGCAGTACTTC

V gene: TRBV7-8
clone size: NA
J gene: TRBJ1-3
D gene: NA
CDR3 protein: CASSFNPKGGNSGNTIYF
CDR3 DNA: TGTGCCAGCAGCTTCAATCCTAAGGGGGGGAACTCTGGAAACACCATATATTTT

V gene: TRBV21-1
clone size: once
J gene: TRBJ2-5
D gene: NA
CDR3 protein: CASSKLLAGLTQYF
CDR3 DNA: TGTGCCAGCAGCAAGTTACTAGCGGGGCTCACCCAGTACTTC

V gene: TRBV30
clone size: NA
J gene: TRBJ1-1
D gene: TRBD1
CDR3 protein: CAWRGTGRAFF
CDR3 DNA: TGTGCCTGGAGGGGGACAGGGCGAGCTTTCTTT

V gene: TRBV19
clone size: NA
J gene: TRBJ1-1
D gene: NA
CDR3 protein: CASRPFAGMNTEAFF
CDR3 DNA: TGTGCCAGTCGCCCTTTTGCCGGGATGAACACTGAAGCTTTCTTT

V gene: TRBV11-2
clone size: NA
J gene: TRBJ1-5
D gene: NA
CDR3 protein: CASSLVFGQPQHF
CDR3 DNA: TGTGCCAGCAGCTTAGTTTTCGGTCAGCCCCAGCATTTT

V gene: TRBV6-2/TRBV6-3
clone size: NA
J gene: TRBJ1-1
D gene: NA
CDR3 protein: CASSYPSSTEAFF
CDR3 DNA: TGTGCCAGCAGTTACCCGTCGAGCACTGAAGCTTTCTTT

V gene: TRBV5-4
clone size: NA
J gene: TRBJ2-7
D gene: NA
CDR3 protein: CASSLLKGQVHGKIYEQYF
CDR3 DNA: TGTGCCAGCAGCTTGTTGAAGGGCCAGGTCCACGGGAAAATCTACGAGCAGTACTTC

V gene: TRBV7-8
clone size: NA
J gene: TRBJ2-1
D gene: TRBD2
CDR3 protein: CASSPGLADYNEQFF
CDR3 DNA: TGTGCCAGCAGCCCGGGACTAGCAGACTACAATGAGCAGTTCTTC

V gene: TRBV12-5
clone size: once
J gene: TRBJ2-2
D gene: TRBD2
CDR3 protein: CASGLGTSGRRRSGELFF
CDR3 DNA: TGTGCTAGTGGTTTGGGGACTAGCGGGAGAAGAAGATCCGGGGAGCTGTTTTTT

V gene: TRBV6-5
clone size: once
J gene: TRBJ1-5
D gene: NA
CDR3 protein: CASSSVAGNQPQHF
CDR3 DNA: TGTGCCAGCAGTTCAGTAGCGGGTAATCAGCCCCAGCATTTT

V gene: TRBV7-3
clone size: NA
J gene: TRBJ2-2
D gene: NA
CDR3 protein: CASTDSANTGELFF
CDR3 DNA: TGTGCCAGTACGGATAGCGCGAACACCGGGGAGCTGTTTTTT

V gene: TRBV3-1/TRBV3-2
clone size: few
J gene: TRBJ2-7
D gene: NA
CDR3 protein: CASSYRLGLYEQYF
CDR3 DNA: TGTGCCAGCAGCTATCGACTAGGACTCTACGAGCAGTACTTC

V gene: TRBV19
clone size: NA
J gene: TRBJ1-2
D gene: TRBD1
CDR3 protein: CASTPRGQGGPGYGYTF
CDR3 DNA: TGTGCCAGTACTCCTCGGGGACAGGGGGGCCCTGGCTATGGCTACACCTTC

V gene: TRBV19
clone size: NA
J gene: TRBJ1-2
D gene: TRBD1
CDR3 protein: CASSIVQGALYGYTF
CDR3 DNA: TGTGCCAGTAGTATCGTACAGGGGGCTTTGTATGGCTACACCTTC

V gene: TRBV5-1
clone size: NA
J gene: TRBJ1-2
D gene: NA
CDR3 protein: CASSPTAGENYGYTF
CDR3 DNA: TGCGCCAGCAGCCCGACCGCCGGAGAGAACTATGGCTACACCTTC

V gene: TRBV4-3
clone size: NA
J gene: TRBJ2-1
D gene: TRBD2
CDR3 protein: CASSQGMIAGDEQFF
CDR3 DNA: TGCGCCAGCAGCCAAGGTATGATAGCGGGGGATGAGCAGTTCTTC

V gene: TRBV14
clone size: NA
J gene: TRBJ2-2
D gene: NA
CDR3 protein: CAICRLANTGELFF
CDR3 DNA: TGTGCCATCTGTCGGTTGGCGAACACCGGGGAGCTGTTTTTT

V gene: TRBV29-1
clone size: NA
J gene: TRBJ1-1
D gene: TRBD1
CDR3 protein: CSTLTGGTEAFF
CDR3 DNA: TGCAGCACCTTGACAGGGGGCACTGAAGCTTTCTTT

V gene: TRBV25-1
clone size: NA
J gene: TRBJ1-5
D gene: TRBD1
CDR3 protein: CASSELQGGQPQHF
CDR3 DNA: TGTGCCAGCAGTGAACTCCAGGGGGGCCAGCCCCAGCATTTT

V gene: TRBV7-2
clone size: once
J gene: TRBJ2-7
D gene: TRBD1
CDR3 protein: CASSLAGDSSYEQYF
CDR3 DNA: TGTGCCAGCAGCTTAGCGGGGGACAGCTCCTACGAGCAGTACTTC

V gene: TRBV2
clone size: NA
J gene: TRBJ2-7
D gene: NA
CDR3 protein: CASSTTGEQYF
CDR3 DNA: TGTGCCAGCAGTACTACAGGCGAGCAGTACTTC

V gene: TRBV5-4
clone size: NA
J gene: TRBJ2-5
D gene: TRBD1
CDR3 protein: CASSPRLSGQPTRETQYF
CDR3 DNA: TGTGCCAGCAGCCCCCGGCTCTCGGGACAGCCTACCCGAGAGACCCAGTACTTC

V gene: TRBV28
clone size: NA
J gene: TRBJ2-2
D gene: TRBD2
CDR3 protein: CASSLSLSGSWETGELFF
CDR3 DNA: TGTGCCAGCAGTTTATCCCTTAGCGGGAGCTGGGAAACCGGGGAGCTGTTTTTT

V gene: TRBV7-9
clone size: once
J gene: TRBJ2-2
D gene: TRBD2
CDR3 protein: CASSKTGTSGRTGELFF
CDR3 DNA: TGTGCCAGCAGCAAGACCGGGACTAGCGGGAGAACCGGGGAGCTGTTTTTT

V gene: TRBV28
clone size: NA
J gene: TRBJ2-5
D gene: NA
CDR3 protein: CASSSRLAVDF
CDR3 DNA: TGTGCCAGCAGCTCCCGACTGGCGGTGGACTTC

V gene: TRBV6-2/TRBV6-3
clone size: NA
J gene: TRBJ2-2
D gene: NA
CDR3 protein: CASSSPPGLVGGELFF
CDR3 DNA: TGTGCCAGCAGTTCCCCGCCCGGGTTGGTGGGCGGGGAGCTGTTTTTT

V gene: TRBV5-4
clone size: NA
J gene: TRBJ2-3
D gene: NA
CDR3 protein: CASRRAGINIDTQYF
CDR3 DNA: TGTGCCAGCAGGCGAGCGGGCATTAATATAGATACGCAGTATTTT

V gene: TRBV19
clone size: few
J gene: TRBJ1-1
D gene: NA
CDR3 protein: CASSIFTPDRPNTEAFF
CDR3 DNA: TGTGCCAGTAGTATATTCACCCCGGACAGACCGAACACTGAAGCTTTCTTT